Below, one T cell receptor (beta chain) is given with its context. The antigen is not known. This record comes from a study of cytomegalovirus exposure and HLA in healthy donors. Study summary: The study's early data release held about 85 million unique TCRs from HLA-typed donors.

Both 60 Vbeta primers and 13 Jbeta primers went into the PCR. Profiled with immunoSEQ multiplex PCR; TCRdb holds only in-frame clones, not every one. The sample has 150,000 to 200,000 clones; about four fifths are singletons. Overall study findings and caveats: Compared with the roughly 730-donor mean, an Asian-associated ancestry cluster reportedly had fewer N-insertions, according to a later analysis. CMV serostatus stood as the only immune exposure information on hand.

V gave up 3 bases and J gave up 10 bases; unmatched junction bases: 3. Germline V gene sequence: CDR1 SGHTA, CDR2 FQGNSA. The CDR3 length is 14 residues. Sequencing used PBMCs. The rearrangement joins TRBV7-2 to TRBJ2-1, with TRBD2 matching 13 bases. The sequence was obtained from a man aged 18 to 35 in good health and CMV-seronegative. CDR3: CASSLGTSGEEQFF. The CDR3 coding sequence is TGTGCCAGCAGCTTGGGGACTAGCGGGGAGGAGCAGTTCTTC.